This record looks at one TCR beta chain sequence and its context. These data come from a study of cytomegalovirus exposure and HLA in healthy donors. It was the roughly 130-subject validation cohort, separate from the approximately 690-subject first cohort, to which the donors belonged. V dropped 6 bases and J dropped 10 bases, with 16 bases sitting between them. There are 13 residues in the CDR3. Germline V gene lookup returns CDR1 MNHNS and CDR2 SASEGT. Data came from immunoSEQ multiplex PCR; TCRdb stores just in-frame clones and leaves some out. This sample yields about 78,000 clones, of which almost 97% are seen a single time; over 1.5% belongs to the top ten.

The receptor was derived from a man between 18 and 29 years old in good health and CMV-seropositive. Material for sequencing was PBMCs. The chain couples TRBV6-1 to TRBJ2-1; D might be TRBD1 (8 bases). The CDR3: CASSMTGEGEQFF. CDR3 nucleotide sequence: TGTGCCAGCAGCATGACAGGGGAGGGAGAGCAGTTCTTC.